This passage covers 12 T cell receptor beta chains from one sample sequenced in a study of T-cell memory formation after mild COVID-19. MiXCR, applied by TCRdb to the 5' RACE reads, yields one record per CDR3 protein. Of roughly 200,000 distinct CDR3 sequences in the sample, 20% to 25% were seen once. Sequenced input: PBMCs or a T cell subset sorted from them (not recorded which). The receptors shown here come from an adult woman who had mild COVID-19 (a few samples of this study predate the infection). Cell type and time point are not known.

This clonotype has only a few counts. The V gene is TRBV7-6, the J gene TRBJ2-7; D perhaps matches TRBD2 (6 bases). V lost 4 bases to trimming and J lost 5 bases, with 18 bases between them. CDR3 length: 15 amino acids. CDR1 is SGHVS, CDR2 FNYEAQ, per germline. The CDR3 is CASSSTPGLMDEQYF. CDR3 nucleotides: TGTGCCAGCAGCTCCACACCGGGACTTATGGACGAGCAGTACTTC.

This clonotype was counted between two and nine times. This chain joins TRBV19 and TRBJ1-1; the match to TRBD1 covers 8 bases. Germline V lookup: CDR1 LNHDA, CDR2 SQIVND (reference sequence). V gave up 4 bases and J gave up 0 bases; unmatched junction bases: 1. The CDR3 has 14 amino acids. The CDR3 here is CASSTRGLNTEAFF. The CDR3, as DNA: TGTGCCAGTAGTACCAGGGGGCTGAACACTGAAGCTTTCTTT.

V and J are TRBV29-1 and TRBJ1-5; D possibly corresponds to TRBD1 (6 bases). The CDR3 has 14 residues. Trimming pared 4 bases from V and 7 bases from J, leaving 17 bases between. Germline V lookup: CDR1 SQVTM, CDR2 ANQGSEA. CDR3 sequence (DNA): TGCAGCGTTGTTGACCAACAGGGCGGGCAGCCCCAGCATTTT. Encoded protein: CSVVDQQGGQPQHF. Full variable domain (missing parts from reference TRBV29-1 and TRBJ1-5): SAVISQKPSRDICQRGTSLTIQCQVDSQVTMMFWYRQQPGQSLTLIATANQGSEATYESGFVIDKFPISRPNLTFSTLTVSNMSPEDSSIYLCSVVDQQGGQPQHFGDGTRLSIL.

The CDR3 DNA reads as TGTGCCAGCAGCTTAATCGACAGTTTAAGCTCCTACGAGCAGTACTTC. Its protein is CASSLIDSLSSYEQYF. The chain has TRBV11-2 and TRBJ2-7; TRBD1 is a possible D gene (5 bases). The CDR3 contains 16 residues. Trimming took off 2 bases at V and 0 bases at J, with 14 bases between the two ends. Germline assignment: CDR1 SGHAT and CDR2 FQNNGV.

This clonotype was seen a handful of times. This sequence joins TRBV19 and TRBJ2-1; TRBD2 matches at 11 bases. The J segment lost 8 bases and the V segment lost 1 base, leaving 4 bases of the junction unmatched. Germline loops: CDR1 LNHDA, CDR2 SQIVND (reference sequence). The CDR3 sequence is 15 residues long. CDR3 residues: CASSIGLAGRDEQFF. Written as DNA, the CDR3 is TGTGCCAGTAGTATAGGACTAGCGGGAAGGGATGAGCAGTTCTTC.

There are a few counts of this clonotype. J is TRBJ2-5 and V is TRBV29-1; possibly TRBD1 for D (5 bases). The CDR3 has 16 amino acids. Germline V CDR1 and CDR2: SQVTM, ANQGSEA. Trimming removed 7 bases from V and 5 bases from J, with 26 bases in between. For the CDR3, the DNA is TGCAGCGCCGAGAACCGCCCAAGGGGCGCCGGGGAGACCCAGTACTTC. It encodes CSAENRPRGAGETQYF.

This clonotype was picked up many times. The V gene is TRBV9, the J gene TRBJ2-2, with D maybe TRBD1 (6 bases). The germline V and J ends were trimmed by 0 bases and 4 bases, with 16 bases remaining between them. CDR1 and CDR2 (germline): SGDLS, YYNGEE. The CDR3 has 17 residues. The CDR3 region is CASSVASTGWVTGELFF. The CDR3 nucleotides read TGTGCCAGCAGCGTAGCTTCGACAGGATGGGTCACCGGGGAGCTGTTTTTT.

There are many counts of this clonotype. The chain is built from TRBV4-3 and TRBJ2-7; 10 bases are shared with TRBD1. The V segment lost 5 bases and the J segment 3 bases; nucleotides outside the gene matches: 10. Germline V gene lookup returns CDR1 LGHNA and CDR2 YSLEER. CDR3 length equals 16 residues. The CDR3 DNA follows: TGCGCCAGCAGCTACTCCGGGACAGGGGAAGTCTACGAGCAGTACTTC. Translation gives CASSYSGTGEVYEQYF.

The chain joins TRBV19 to TRBJ2-7; no clear D gene. The germline V gene has CDR1 LNHDA and CDR2 SQIVND (reference sequence). V was pared by 2 bases and J by 5 bases, with 10 bases between. The CDR3 runs to 13 residues. This CDR3 reads CASSIWSADEQYF. The CDR3 DNA is TGTGCCAGTAGTATATGGTCCGCTGACGAGCAGTACTTC.

The V call is TRBV6-1, the J call TRBJ2-7; 12 positions match TRBD1. CDR3 length equals 15 residues. With V trimmed by 3 bases and J by 2 bases, 2 bases remained unmatched. Germline loops: CDR1 MNHNS, CDR2 SASEGT. CDR3 DNA sequence: TGTGCCAGCAGTGAGCGGGACAGGGGGCCCTACGAGCAGTACTTC. This sequence encodes CASSERDRGPYEQYF.

The V and J genes are TRBV21-1 and TRBJ1-5. TRBV21-1 has pseudogene status. CDR3 length equals 13 residues. The CDR3 DNA is TGTGCCAGCAGCAAAGTTGGGATTCAGCCCCAGCATTTT. Translation: CASSKVGIQPQHF.

The chain joins TRBV6-5 to TRBJ2-1; D is possibly TRBD2 (6 bases). Trimming left V 2 bases short and J 9 bases short, with 8 bases between. Germline CDR1 MNHEY, CDR2 SVGAGI. The CDR3 has 12 amino acids. CDR3 protein: CASSYGGSEQFF. CDR3 bases: TGTGCCAGCAGTTACGGAGGGAGTGAGCAGTTCTTC.